A selection of T cell receptor beta chains follows, all from one sample in a study of blood T cells in healthy people across ages. TCRdb reanalysed the 5' RACE reads using MiXCR and keeps one entry per CDR3 protein. The repertoire holds 950,000 to 1,200,000 distinct CDR3 sequences, with around two fifths as singletons. The sample consisted of blood. The receptors come from a man aged 18 to 30 in good health. The conserved cysteine and the conserved F or W are not part of the CDR3 here. The size entry is marked missing in some rows and otherwise reads once, few, many or a size class.

V: TRBV20-1; J: TRBJ2-3; size: -; CDR3: SAISTGGGTDTQY
V: TRBV3-1; J: -; size: few; CDR3: ASSQGWDEQY
V: TRBV4-3; J: TRBJ2-3; size: few; CDR3: ASSPLGVSDTQY
V: TRBV14; J: TRBJ2-7; size: -; CDR3: ASSHQYSYEQY
V: TRBV4-3; J: TRBJ2-2; size: -; CDR3: ASSQDPQNSNTGELF
V: TRBV6-2/TRBV6-3; J: -; size: -; CDR3: ASRRTGTSGETQY
V: TRBV27; J: TRBJ1-4; size: -; CDR3: ASSSRQDSAEKLF
V: TRBV6-2/TRBV6-3; J: TRBJ2-2; size: -; CDR3: ASRKWGQGASLNTGELF
V: TRBV12-3/TRBV12-4; J: TRBJ2-1; size: many; CDR3: ASGRGEVYNEQF
V: TRBV7-8; J: TRBJ1-6; size: -; CDR3: ASSFETGANSPLH
V: TRBV2; J: TRBJ1-1; size: few; CDR3: ASRTGGVAEAF
V: TRBV14; J: TRBJ2-3; size: -; CDR3: ASSHWTSGTTDTQY
V: TRBV4-3; J: TRBJ1-2; size: -; CDR3: ASSQARFDYGYT
V: TRBV6-5; J: TRBJ2-7; size: -; CDR3: ASSYSKQGAYEQY
V: TRBV7-2; J: TRBJ1-2; size: few; CDR3: ASSLERTLKGYT
V: TRBV6-6; J: TRBJ1-2; size: few; CDR3: ASSYSLPDYGYT
V: TRBV20-1; J: TRBJ2-7; size: -; CDR3: SARERGTIEQY
V: TRBV13; J: TRBJ2-5; size: -; CDR3: ASSPRRLGYNEQY
V: TRBV12-3/TRBV12-4; J: TRBJ2-6; size: many; CDR3: ASSSGGANVLT
V: TRBV7-2; J: TRBJ2-3; size: -; CDR3: ASSLQYTDTQY
V: TRBV15; J: TRBJ2-1; size: -; CDR3: ATSEGDAGYNEQF
V: TRBV5-5; J: TRBJ2-5; size: -; CDR3: ASSPTVRETQY
V: TRBV18; J: TRBJ2-5; size: -; CDR3: ASSPLGGANEQY
V: TRBV25-1; J: TRBJ1-2; size: -; CDR3: ASSLHYGYT
V: TRBV12-3/TRBV12-4; J: TRBJ2-1; size: -; CDR3: ASTLQGFQETQF
V: TRBV6-2/TRBV6-3; J: TRBJ2-1; size: -; CDR3: ASSSRGGRAYNEQF
V: TRBV12-3/TRBV12-4; J: TRBJ1-4; size: -; CDR3: ASTSTGGRIEKLF
V: TRBV10-3; J: TRBJ1-2; size: few; CDR3: AISSPGQEGKGYT
V: TRBV29-1; J: TRBJ1-1; size: few; CDR3: SVAFLQLAEAF
V: TRBV27; J: TRBJ2-2; size: few; CDR3: ASSFVGVNTGELF
V: TRBV12-3/TRBV12-4; J: TRBJ2-1; size: few; CDR3: ASSLWGEGEQF
V: TRBV5-1; J: TRBJ2-1; size: many; CDR3: ASSLAGNNNEQF
V: TRBV16; J: TRBJ1-1; size: -; CDR3: ASSQSGATEAF
V: TRBV4-2; J: TRBJ2-2; size: -; CDR3: ASSQELVTGPNTGELF
V: TRBV6-6; J: TRBJ1-4; size: -; CDR3: ASSYSKTATTNEKLF
V: TRBV5-1; J: TRBJ2-1; size: -; CDR3: ASGFDTDNEQF
V: TRBV12-3/TRBV12-4; J: TRBJ1-1; size: once; CDR3: AGSLAGGTEAF
V: TRBV7-2; J: TRBJ2-1; size: few; CDR3: ASSRRGAGLARTSYNEQF
V: TRBV25-1; J: TRBJ2-1; size: -; CDR3: ASSPLGTQHNEQF
V: TRBV3-1; J: TRBJ2-3; size: few; CDR3: ASSQLRSTDTQY
V: TRBV12-3/TRBV12-4; J: TRBJ1-2; size: -; CDR3: ASSDRFLGYT
V: TRBV4-1; J: TRBJ2-3; size: few; CDR3: ASSQAGTGAPDTQY
V: TRBV20-1; J: TRBJ2-7; size: -; CDR3: SARDSSQTYEQY
V: TRBV7-2; J: TRBJ2-1; size: -; CDR3: ASSLAASGGPCNEQF
V: TRBV28; J: TRBJ1-2; size: few; CDR3: ASTTLVGERGYT
V: TRBV6-5; J: TRBJ2-3; size: -; CDR3: ASTSGGGQDTQY
V: TRBV4-2; J: TRBJ2-3; size: few; CDR3: ASSHIGQQDTQY
V: TRBV7-8; J: TRBJ1-2; size: -; CDR3: AGSFFGGGYT
V: TRBV20-1; J: TRBJ1-4; size: -; CDR3: SARVPRDPNEKLF
V: TRBV27; J: TRBJ2-1; size: once; CDR3: ASSLPGPLPHNEQI
V: TRBV12-3/TRBV12-4; J: TRBJ2-1; size: many; CDR3: ASSSGGSSYNEQF
V: TRBV4-3; J: TRBJ1-2; size: -; CDR3: ASSQGPGGSYT
V: TRBV7-6; J: TRBJ2-5; size: few; CDR3: ASSLVVSETQY
V: TRBV20-1; J: TRBJ1-1; size: -; CDR3: SATRTGEAF